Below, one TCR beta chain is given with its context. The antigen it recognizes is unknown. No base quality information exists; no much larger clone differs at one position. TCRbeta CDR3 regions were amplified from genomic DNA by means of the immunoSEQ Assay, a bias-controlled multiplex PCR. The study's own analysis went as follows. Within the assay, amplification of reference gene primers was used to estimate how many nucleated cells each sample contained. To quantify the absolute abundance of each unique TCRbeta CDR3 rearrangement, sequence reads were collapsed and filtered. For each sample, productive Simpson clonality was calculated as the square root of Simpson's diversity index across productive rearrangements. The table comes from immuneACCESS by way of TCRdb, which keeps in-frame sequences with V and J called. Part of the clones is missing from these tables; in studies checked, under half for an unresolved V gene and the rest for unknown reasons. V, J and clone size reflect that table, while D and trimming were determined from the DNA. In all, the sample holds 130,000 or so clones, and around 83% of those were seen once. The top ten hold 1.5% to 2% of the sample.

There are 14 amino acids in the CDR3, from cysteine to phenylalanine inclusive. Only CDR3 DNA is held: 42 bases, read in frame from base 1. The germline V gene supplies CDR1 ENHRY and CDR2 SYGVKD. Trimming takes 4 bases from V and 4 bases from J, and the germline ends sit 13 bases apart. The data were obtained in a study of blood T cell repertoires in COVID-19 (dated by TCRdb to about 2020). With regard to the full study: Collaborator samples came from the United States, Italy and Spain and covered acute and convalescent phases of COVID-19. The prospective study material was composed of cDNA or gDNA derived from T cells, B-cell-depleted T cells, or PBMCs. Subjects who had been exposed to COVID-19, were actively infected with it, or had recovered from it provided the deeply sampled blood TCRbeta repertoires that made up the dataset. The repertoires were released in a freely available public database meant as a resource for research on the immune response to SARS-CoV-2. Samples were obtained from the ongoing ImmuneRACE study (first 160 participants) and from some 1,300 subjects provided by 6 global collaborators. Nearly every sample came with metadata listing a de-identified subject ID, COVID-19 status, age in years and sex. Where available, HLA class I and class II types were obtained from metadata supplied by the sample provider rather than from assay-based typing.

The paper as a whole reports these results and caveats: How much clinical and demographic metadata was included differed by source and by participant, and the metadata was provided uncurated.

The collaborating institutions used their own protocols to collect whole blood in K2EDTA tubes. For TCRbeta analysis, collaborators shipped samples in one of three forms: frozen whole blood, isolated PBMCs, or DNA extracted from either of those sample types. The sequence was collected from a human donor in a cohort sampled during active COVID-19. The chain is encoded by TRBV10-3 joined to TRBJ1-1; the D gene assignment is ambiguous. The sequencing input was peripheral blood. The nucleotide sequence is TGTGCCATCAGTGTCAACGGAGAGGGCACTGAAGCTTTCTTT. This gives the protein CAISVNGEGTEAFF.